This TCR beta chain was identified during a study of OX40 agonist ivuxolimab in advanced cancers. In the study overall: The costimulatory receptor OX40 (CD134) was targeted by ivuxolimab, a fully human IgG2 agonistic monoclonal antibody. The dose-escalation cohort was almost 85% male with a mean age of approximately 60 years, ranging from 23 to 79. Patients were allowed to have had prior anti-PD-1, anti-PD-L1 or anti-CTLA-4 therapy, and approximately 40% of the dose-escalation patients had been treated with checkpoint inhibitors. The monotherapy dose-escalation portion (N of about 52 patients) of the phase I ivuxolimab trial is reported in the paper. Intravenous ivuxolimab was administered to patients every 2 weeks at six dose levels: 0.01, 0.1, 0.3, 1.5, 3 and 10 mg/kg. The purpose of peripheral TCRbeta sequencing was to test whether ivuxolimab changed TCR sequence diversity and led to clonal T-cell expansion. Partial responses were achieved by three dose-escalation patients, of whom one had hepatocellular carcinoma and two had cutaneous melanoma. Of the roughly 51 patients in dose escalation, around 19 had hepatocellular carcinoma, some 15 had melanoma, 9 had renal cell carcinoma and 9 had head and neck cancer.

Broad study findings and their caveats: The antigen specificity of the clonally expanded peripheral T cells was not determined. Low levels of normalized T-cell clonal expansion were also shown by some nonresponding patients. On average, CD8+ T cells showed more expanded clones than CD4+ T cells after ivuxolimab. At doses of 0.1 to 3.0 mg/kg, clonal expansion of both CD4+ and CD8+ blood T cells was observed from baseline to week 6. In the 0.1-3.0 mg/kg groups, partial responders had among the lowest normalized peripheral clonal expansion, particularly in CD8+ T cells.

Genomic DNA was extracted from sorted cells for sequencing of the TCRbeta CDR3 region. The immunoSEQ Assay was used for sequencing of TCRbeta CDR3 regions. TCRdb retrieved this table from immuneACCESS and kept in-frame rearrangements only. Not all clones are present; in checked studies, unresolved V genes account for under half, and no reason is known for the remainder. The sample table holds about 120,000 clones, of which 85% to 90% were seen once. Of the sample, around 0.57% falls within the top ten clones. The trial excluded patients who had a history of autoimmune disease or were on systemic immunosuppression. Peripheral blood for TCR sequencing was collected from all dose cohorts at baseline, on cycle 4 day 1, and on cycle 7 day 1. The samples were drawn from a first-in-human, open-label, multicenter phase I dose-escalation trial of ivuxolimab. Adults with locally advanced or metastatic melanoma, renal cell, hepatocellular, or head and neck squamous cell carcinoma were enrolled in the trial. Before TCR sequencing, CD4+ T cells and CD8+ T cells were sorted from peripheral blood as separate populations.

Turning to this clone: The antigen this receptor binds is unknown. The input lacks base qualities; no much larger clone sits a single base away.

As encoded in the germline V gene, CDR1 is MGHDK while CDR2 is SYGVNS. The CDR3 measures 13 amino acids from cysteine to phenylalanine. Of all the DNA, just the CDR3 is kept, 39 bases in frame from base 1. At the junction V is shortened by 7 bases and J by 3 bases, with 13 bases in between. Recombination connected TRBV25-1 to TRBJ2-7, with no reliable assignment of the D segment. The specimen was CD4+ or CD8+ T cells sorted from blood, collected in a trial of the OX40 agonist ivuxolimab. This clonotype was sampled from an adult with an advanced solid tumor such as melanoma, head and neck, liver or kidney cancer. The sequence in DNA is TGTGCCAGCAAAGAAGTAAACGACTACGAGCAGTACTTC. It codes for CASKEVNDYEQYF.